The 13 T cell receptor beta chains presented below share a single source sample, sequenced in a study of blood T cells in healthy people across ages. PCR was performed a second time for about 7 to 12 cycles using a sample-barcoded 5' primer and a J-beta primer mix. TCRdb reprocessed the 5' RACE reads via MiXCR and lists one record per CDR3 protein. The sample carries over 1,500,000 distinct CDR3 sequences, 49% recorded once. The specimen was blood. The receptors here all came from a middle-aged woman in good health.

This clonotype is a singleton in its sample. This may be a read error, as it is one base from a much larger clone. This chain joins TRBV6-1 and TRBJ2-3; D unclear. This CDR3 has 14 residues. With 2 bases removed from V and 4 bases from J, the gap between germline ends came to 10 bases. CDR1 and CDR2 from the germline V gene are MNHNS and SASEGT. The CDR3 coding sequence is TGTGCCAGCAGTGAAAGGTCCGACGCAGATACGCAGTATTTT. Residues: CASSERSDADTQYF.

This clonotype turned up a few times. The V call is TRBV7-3, the J call TRBJ2-3, with TRBD1 identical over 10 bases. This CDR3 spans 15 amino acids. The J segment lost 3 bases and the V segment lost 3 bases, leaving 3 bases of the junction unmatched. Germline V gene sequence: CDR1 SGHTA, CDR2 FQGTGA. The CDR3 sequence is CASSLGQGKTDTQYF. The CDR3 nucleotides are TGTGCCAGCAGCTTGGGACAGGGGAAAACAGATACGCAGTATTTT.

The chain links TRBV7-2 to TRBJ2-7; D tentatively reads TRBD1 or TRBD2 (5 bases each). The CDR3 covers 14 residues. The V end was cut by 5 bases, the J end by 7 bases, with 18 bases between. In germline, CDR1 is SGHTA, CDR2 FQGNSA. In nucleotides, the CDR3 is TGTGCCAGCAGCGCCCTGGGACCCCGGAGTGAGCAGTACTTC. Residues: CASSALGPRSEQYF.

V gene TRBV4-1 combines with J gene TRBJ2-1, with a tentative D call TRBD1 (6 bases). V shed 7 bases and J shed 3 bases, with 10 bases lying between them. Germline CDR1 and CDR2: MGHRA and YSYEKL. CDR3 length: 13 amino acids. In DNA, the CDR3 is TGCGCCAGCAAGATGACAGGCTACAATGAGCAGTTCTTC. This codes for CASKMTGYNEQFF.

This clonotype was seen a single time. The chain links TRBV29-1 to TRBJ2-3; D unclear. Germline V lookup: CDR1 SQVTM, CDR2 ANQGSEA. V lost 6 bases and J lost 0, with 16 bases in between. This CDR3 has 15 residues. The DNA of the CDR3 is TGCAGCGTCCCACGCTCGGGTACTAGCACAGATACGCAGTATTTT. This gives the protein CSVPRSGTSTDTQYF.

This clonotype was seen more than once but under ten times. The chain uses TRBV9 and TRBJ2-5, with 10 nucleotides matching TRBD2. CDR1 is SGDLS and CDR2 is YYNGEE in the germline V gene. V gave up 8 bases and J gave up 3 bases; unmatched junction bases: 7. The CDR3 consists of 14 residues. This CDR3 is CARRTSGVEETQYF. CDR3 DNA: TGTGCCAGAAGGACTAGCGGAGTCGAAGAGACCCAGTACTTC.

This clonotype was counted between two and nine times. The gene calls are TRBV19 and TRBJ2-4; TRBD2 matches 7 bases. The CDR3 totals 15 residues. The V gene's germline CDR1 is LNHDA and CDR2 SQIVND (reference sequence). Trimming cost V 3 bases and J 4 bases; bases outside gene matches: 6. The CDR3 spells CASSMGGSPKNIQYF. The CDR3 nucleotides are TGTGCCAGTAGTATGGGAGGGTCTCCTAAAAACATTCAGTACTTC.

The CDR3, as DNA: TGTGCCAGCAGTTTGGACAGGGGGCAGGAAAAACTGTTTTTT. Translation gives CASSLDRGQEKLFF. The rearrangement joins TRBV12-3 or TRBV12-4 to TRBJ1-4; 11 bases are a match to TRBD1. The CDR3 sequence is 14 residues long. V lost 3 bases and J lost 8; bases outside the gene matches: 2.

Worth noting for this clonotype: Relative to the germline gene, one junction end is altered; a read error may explain this. The chain links TRBV6-4 to TRBJ2-7; 7 nucleotides line up with TRBD1. This CDR3 region has 14 residues. In germline, CDR1 is MRHNA, CDR2 SNTAGT. The CDR3, as DNA: TGTGCTAGCAGTGCCCCGAGGGGGCACTACGAGCAGTACTTC. Amino acid sequence: CASSAPRGHYEQYF.

The chain couples TRBV13 to TRBJ2-7; D remains unclear. The CDR3 sequence is 14 residues long. In germline, CDR1 is PRHDT, CDR2 FYEKMQ (reference sequence). The V gene lost 5 bases and the J gene lost 3 bases, with 14 bases spanning the gap. The CDR3 DNA reads TGTGCCAGCAGCCTCGGGTACCTGTACTACGAGCAGTACTTC. Its translation: CASSLGYLYYEQYF.

This clonotype occurred a few times. The rearrangement links TRBV29-1 to TRBJ2-3; maybe TRBD1 (5 bases). Trimming shortened V by 4 bases and J by 6 bases, and 14 bases separated the two germline ends. Germline values: CDR1 SQVTM, CDR2 ANQGSEA. The CDR3 runs 13 residues. The CDR3, as DNA: TGCAGCGTTGGCCAGGGTGACGTCGATACGCAGTATTTT. Amino acid sequence: CSVGQGDVDTQYF.

This clonotype was picked up a small number of times. The CDR3 region is CSARDPPSRGEQYF. DNA for the CDR3: TGCAGTGCTAGAGATCCGCCGTCCAGGGGCGAGCAGTACTTC. The V and J genes are TRBV20-1 and TRBJ2-7; TRBD1 is a possible D gene (6 bases). Germline-derived CDR1 and CDR2 are DFQATT and SNEGSKA (reference sequence). V lost 0 bases to trimming and J lost 6 bases, with 15 bases between them. This CDR3 region has 14 residues.

A few counts support this clonotype. This chain uses TRBV4-3 with TRBJ1-5; D remains unclear. Trimming removed 0 bases at V and 1 base at J, with 16 bases between. CDR1 is LGHNA and CDR2 is YSLEER in the germline V gene. The CDR3 is made up of 18 amino acids. The CDR3 loop reads CASSQDWLIPVSNQPQHF. In DNA form, the CDR3 reads TGCGCCAGCAGCCAAGATTGGCTAATACCGGTCAGCAATCAGCCCCAGCATTTT.